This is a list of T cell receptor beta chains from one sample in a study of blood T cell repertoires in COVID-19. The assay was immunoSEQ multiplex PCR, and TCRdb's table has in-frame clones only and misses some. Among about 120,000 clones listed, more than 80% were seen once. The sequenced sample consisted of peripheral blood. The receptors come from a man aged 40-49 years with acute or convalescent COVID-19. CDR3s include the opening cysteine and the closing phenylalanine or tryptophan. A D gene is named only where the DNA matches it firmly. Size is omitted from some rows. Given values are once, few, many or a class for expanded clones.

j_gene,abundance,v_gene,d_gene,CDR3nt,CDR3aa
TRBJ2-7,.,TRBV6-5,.,TGTGCCAGCAGCAGGGGTGTGTCCTACGAGCAGTACTTC,CASSRGVSYEQYF
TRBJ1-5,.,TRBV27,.,TGTGCCAGCAGTCCCACCGACCTCCGGGGTCAGCCCCAGCATTTT,CASSPTDLRGQPQHF
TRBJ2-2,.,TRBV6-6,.,TGTGCCAGCGGAGTCTTCGCGAACACCGGGGAGCTGTTTTTT,CASGVFANTGELFF
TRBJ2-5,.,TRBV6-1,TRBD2,TGTGCCAGCAGTGATACGCTAGCGGGGGGTGGAGTGGGAGAGACCCAGTACTTC,CASSDTLAGGGVGETQYF
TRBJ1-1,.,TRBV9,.,TGTGCCAGCAGCTCGGGACCCGGGGGGACTGAAGCTTTCTTT,CASSSGPGGTEAFF
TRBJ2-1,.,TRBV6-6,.,TGTGCCAGCAGTTCCCATACCGGGTCCCACGAGCAGTTCTTC,CASSSHTGSHEQFF
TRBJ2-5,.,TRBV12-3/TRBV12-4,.,TGTGCCAGCAGTCCTAGCGAGACCCAGTACTTC,CASSPSETQYF
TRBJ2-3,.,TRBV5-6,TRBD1,TGTGCCAGCAGCTTTGGGACAGGGAGGACAGATACGCAGTATTTT,CASSFGTGRTDTQYF
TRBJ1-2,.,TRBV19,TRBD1,TGTGCCAGTAGTGTCGGACAGGGGAGTCCTAACTATGGCTACACCTTC,CASSVGQGSPNYGYTF
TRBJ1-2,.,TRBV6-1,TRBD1,TGTGCCAGCAGTGAAGCGATGAAGGGGGCGGGCTATGGCTACACCTTC,CASSEAMKGAGYGYTF
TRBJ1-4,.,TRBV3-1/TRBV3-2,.,TGTGCCAGCAGCACGCGACGACAGAATGAAAAACTGTTTTTT,CASSTRRQNEKLFF
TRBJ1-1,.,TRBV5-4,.,TGTGCCAGCAGCTTGGGGGTTGGGAGGACTGAAGCTTTCTTT,CASSLGVGRTEAFF
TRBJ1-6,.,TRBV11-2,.,TGTGCCAGCAGCTCTACTGGTTCACCCCTCCACTTT,CASSSTGSPLHF
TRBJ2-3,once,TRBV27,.,TGTGCCAGCAGACAGGCGAGAGATACGCAGTATTTT,CASRQARDTQYF
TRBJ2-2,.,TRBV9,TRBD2,TGTGCCAGCAGCGGAACTAGGACTAGCGGATATATAAACACCGGGGAGCTGTTTTTT,CASSGTRTSGYINTGELFF
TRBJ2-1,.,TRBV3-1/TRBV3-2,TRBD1,TGTGCCAGCAGCCGAGGACAGGGCTCCTACAATGAGCAGTTCTTC,CASSRGQGSYNEQFF
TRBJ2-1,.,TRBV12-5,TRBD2,TGTGCTAGTGGTTTGCTCGGACTAGCGGGGGGTAGGGAGCAGTTCTTC,CASGLLGLAGGREQFF
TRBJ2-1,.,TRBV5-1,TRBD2,TGCGCCAGCAGAAGGACTAGCGGGAGTATCAATGAGCAGTTCTTC,CASRRTSGSINEQFF
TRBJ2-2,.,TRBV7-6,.,TGTGCCAGCAGCTTGTTTGCAGGGGCGGGCTCCGGGGAGCTGTTTTTT,CASSLFAGAGSGELFF
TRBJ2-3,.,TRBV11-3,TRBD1,TGTGCCAGCAGCTTAGCAGGGGGATCAGATACGCAGTATTTT,CASSLAGGSDTQYF
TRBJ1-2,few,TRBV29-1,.,TGCAGCGTTGAAGGGGGGGGCTTGCACTATGGCTACACCTTC,CSVEGGGLHYGYTF
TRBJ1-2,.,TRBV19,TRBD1,TGTGCCAGTAGTACGGGACAGCGGAGGTATGGCTACACCTTC,CASSTGQRRYGYTF
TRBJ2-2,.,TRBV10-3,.,TGTGCCATCAGTGAGGAGGGACTGGGGAACACCGGGGAGCTGTTTTTT,CAISEEGLGNTGELFF
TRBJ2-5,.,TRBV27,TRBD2,TGTGCCAGCAGCTCCCCGGGACTAGCGTTAGAGACCCAGTACTTC,CASSSPGLALETQYF
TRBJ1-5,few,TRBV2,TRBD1,TGTGCCACTACACAGGGGGCAGGAGATCAGCCCCAGCATTTT,CATTQGAGDQPQHF
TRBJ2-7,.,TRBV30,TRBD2,TGTGCCTGGAGAAGAGCGGGGAACTCCTACGAGCAGTACTTC,CAWRRAGNSYEQYF
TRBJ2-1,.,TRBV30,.,TGTGCCTGGAGGGCCGGGGTAGAGCAGTTCTTC,CAWRAGVEQFF
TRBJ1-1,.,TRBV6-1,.,TGTGCCAGCAGTTCAGGGGTGAACACTGAAGCTTTCTTT,CASSSGVNTEAFF
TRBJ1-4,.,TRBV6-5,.,TGTGCCAGCAGTTTCATTGCAACTAATGAAAAACTGTTTTTT,CASSFIATNEKLFF
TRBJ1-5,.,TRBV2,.,TGTGCCAGCAGACCAGGGGCTGATCAGCCCCAGCATTTT,CASRPGADQPQHF
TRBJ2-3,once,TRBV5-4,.,TGTGCCAGCAGCTTGGCCGACGGGGAGGATACGCAGTATTTT,CASSLADGEDTQYF
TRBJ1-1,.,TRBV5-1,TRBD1,TGCGCCAGCATCAGGGACAGGGGGCAGACTGAAGCTTTCTTT,CASIRDRGQTEAFF
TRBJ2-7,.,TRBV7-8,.,TGTGCCAGCAGCTCTCTACAGGGTCTCGAGCAGTACTTC,CASSSLQGLEQYF
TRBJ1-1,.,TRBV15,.,TGTGCCACCAGCAGAGGAGGGGCGGGGGTCACTGAAGCTTTCTTT,CATSRGGAGVTEAFF
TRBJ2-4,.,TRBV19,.,TGTGCCAGTAGTATAGCCCCAGGGAGGGCCAAAAACATTCAGTACTTC,CASSIAPGRAKNIQYF
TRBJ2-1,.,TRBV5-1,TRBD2,TGCGCCAGCAGCTTGGAGGGGACTAGCGACAATGAGCAGTTCTTC,CASSLEGTSDNEQFF
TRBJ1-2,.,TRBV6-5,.,TGTGCCAGCAGCGCCGAGGTGCAGGGCTATGGCTACACCTTC,CASSAEVQGYGYTF
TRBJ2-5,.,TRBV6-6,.,TGTGCCAGCAGTTACGGGGGGCAAGAGACCCAGTACTTC,CASSYGGQETQYF
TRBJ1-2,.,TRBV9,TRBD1,TGTGCCAGCAGCGCGGACAGGGGGCGTACTAACTATGGCTACACCTTC,CASSADRGRTNYGYTF
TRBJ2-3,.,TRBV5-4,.,TGTGCCAGCAGTGTTGTCGGGGATACGCAGTATTTT,CASSVVGDTQYF
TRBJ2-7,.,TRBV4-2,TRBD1,TGTGCCAGCAGCCAGGAACAGGGGGCTAGGGAGCAGTACTTC,CASSQEQGAREQYF